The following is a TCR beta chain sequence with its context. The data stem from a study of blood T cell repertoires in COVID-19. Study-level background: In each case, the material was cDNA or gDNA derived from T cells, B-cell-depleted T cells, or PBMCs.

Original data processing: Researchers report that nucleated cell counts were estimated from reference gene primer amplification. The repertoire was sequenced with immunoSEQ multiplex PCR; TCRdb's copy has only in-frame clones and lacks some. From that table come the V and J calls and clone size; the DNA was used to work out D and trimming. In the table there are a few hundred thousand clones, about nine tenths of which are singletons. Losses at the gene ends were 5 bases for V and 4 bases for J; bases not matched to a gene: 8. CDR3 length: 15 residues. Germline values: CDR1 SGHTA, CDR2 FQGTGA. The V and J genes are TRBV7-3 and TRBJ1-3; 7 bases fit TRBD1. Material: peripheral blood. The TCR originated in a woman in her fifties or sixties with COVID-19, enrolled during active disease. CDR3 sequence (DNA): TGTGCCAGCAGCCCCGAGGGGGCCAAGGGAAACACCATATATTTT. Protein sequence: CASSPEGAKGNTIYF.